This T cell receptor (beta chain) was obtained from a study of regulatory T cells in long-lasting Graves disease. Study information: To qualify as persistent, Graves' disease required over 5 years of antithyroid drugs with positive TSH receptor antibodies. Broader study findings: TRBV28, TRBJ1-2 and TRBJ2-5 were segments that persistent disease favored.

The germline V gene has CDR1 DFQATT and CDR2 SNEGSKA (reference sequence). The CDR3 spans 17 residues. V lost 1 base, J lost 3 bases, and 7 bases stayed unmatched. Relying on iRepertoire HTBI primers and Arm-PCR of CDR3 regions, the team built TCR beta libraries. As handled by the study authors: Looking across samples, the authors found 62 TRBV and 14 to 15 TRBJ segments. From the multiplex PCR reads, TCRdb called clonotypes with MiXCR, one entry per CDR3 protein. The V and J calls reflect TCRdb's pipeline rather than the authors' work. The sample lists over 650,000 distinct CDR3 sequences, 25% to 30% occurring once. The time point here: persistent/refractory GD, antithyroid drugs over 5 years with positive TRAb. Preparation of the TCR library used RNA extracted from PBMCs. A few counts support this clonotype. Antigen: not known.

This TCR was sampled from a female donor with Graves disease. This sequence joins TRBV20-1 and TRBJ2-7, with 15 bases that match TRBD2. This material consisted of peripheral blood mononuclear cells (PBMCs), taken when the disease was refractory, from a patient treated with antithyroid drugs. The CDR3 nucleotides are TGCAGTGCTAGAGGGGGACTAGCGGGAGGAAGACACTACGAGCAGTACTTC. It codes for CSARGGLAGGRHYEQYF.